This TCR beta chain emerged from a study of CD8 T cells in ankylosing spondylitis. CDR1 is MNHEY and CDR2 is SMNVEV in the germline V gene (reference sequence). This CDR3 spans 14 amino acids. The V end was cut by 5 bases, the J end by 0 bases, with 8 bases between. This clonotype was observed at least ten times. Its antigen is undetermined. Quantitative barcoded 5'-RACE was used to prepare TCR beta libraries. In TCRdb, the 5' RACE reads were re-called with MiXCR into one record per CDR3 protein. The table has 200,000 to 250,000 distinct CDR3 sequences, roughly 6.6% seen once; the top ten hold about 14%. Notes on the study in general: Relatively scarce in peripheral blood, disease-linked clones were CD8+. As reported, disease-linked clones showed significant enrichment in matched ankylosing spondylitis synovial fluid. Blood from ankylosing spondylitis patients appeared to carry a characteristic eight-variant TCR beta motif. Earlier authors reported some of these motif variants in reactive arthritis synovial fluid and blood.

V gene TRBV27 combines with J gene TRBJ1-5, with a tentative D call TRBD1 (5 bases). The clonotype comes from a male donor with ankylosing spondylitis. The specimen was blood, either unsorted or a sorted T cell fraction (not recorded which). CDR3: CASSRQYSNQPQHF. The CDR3 bases are TGTGCCAGCAGTCGACAGTATAGCAATCAGCCCCAGCATTTT.